These T cell receptor beta chains were read from a single sample in a study of T-cell reconstitution after alpha-beta-depleted transplantation in children. TCRdb processed the PCR reads anew with MiXCR; each CDR3 protein has one entry. Of 250,000 to 350,000 distinct CDR3 sequences listed, over 20% are singletons. The specimen comprised PBMCs, mostly from graft donor cells, sampled 180 days after TCRalphabeta/CD19-depleted stem cell transplant. The receptors originated from a male patient younger than 18 who had a stem cell transplant for acute lymphoblastic leukemia, so the T cells may come from the graft donor. The CDR3 runs from the conserved cysteine through the conserved F or W. The order of the fields is CDR3 protein, CDR3 DNA, D gene, clone size, J gene, V gene. A D gene is named only where the DNA matches it firmly. The size field is filled for only some rows; it gives once, few, many or a size class.

CASSDLSAVGHSYNEQFF	TGTGCCAGCAGTGACTTGTCTGCGGTCGGTCACTCCTACAATGAGCAGTTCTTC	-	-	TRBJ2-1	TRBV2
CASSQRLTSETQYF	TGTGCCAGCAGCCAACGGTTGACATCAGAGACCCAGTACTTC	-	-	TRBJ2-5	TRBV3-1
CASSSSGTGLVKQYF	TGTGCCAGCAGTTCCTCCGGCACAGGGCTGGTGAAGCAGTACTTC	-	few	TRBJ2-7	TRBV28
CASRTGGNEQFF	TGTGCCAGCAGGACAGGGGGAAATGAGCAGTTCTTC	TRBD1	many	TRBJ2-1	TRBV7-7
CASSAIQVGGTNYGYTF	TGCGCCAGCAGCGCCATACAGGTGGGGGGTACTAACTATGGCTACACCTTC	-	-	TRBJ1-2	TRBV4-1
CASNSGASGFTDTQYF	TGTGCCAGCAACTCTGGGGCTAGCGGGTTCACAGATACGCAGTATTTT	TRBD2	few	TRBJ2-3	TRBV6-5
CASSYRELYNEQFF	TGTGCCAGCAGTTACCGGGAACTGTACAATGAGCAGTTCTTC	-	-	TRBJ2-1	TRBV6-2/TRBV6-3
CATSRDTYQETQYF	TGTGCCACCAGCAGAGATACTTACCAAGAGACCCAGTACTTC	-	-	TRBJ2-5	TRBV15
CSVEGVLQGRKTF	TGCAGCGTTGAAGGCGTCCTACAGGGGAGAAAAACCTTC	TRBD1	few	TRBJ1-2	TRBV29-1
CASSFKLYSSYNEQFF	TGTGCCAGCAGCTTCAAGCTGTATAGCTCCTACAATGAGCAGTTCTTC	-	-	TRBJ2-1	TRBV5-5
CAGTGGYEQYF	TGTGCCGGGACAGGGGGCTACGAGCAGTACTTC	TRBD1	few	TRBJ2-7	TRBV25-1
CSLENGGGSTEAFF	TGCAGTTTGGAAAATGGGGGCGGGAGCACTGAAGCTTTCTTT	-	few	TRBJ1-1	TRBV20-1
CSATGAGPFSYNEQFF	TGCAGTGCTACAGGGGCCGGCCCATTCTCCTACAATGAGCAGTTCTTC	-	-	TRBJ2-1	TRBV20-1
CASSLEGNGYTF	TGTGCCAGCAGCTTAGAGGGGAATGGCTACACCTTC	-	few	TRBJ1-2	TRBV11-3
CASSPALENTEAFF	TGCGCCAGCAGCCCCGCCCTGGAGAACACTGAAGCTTTCTTT	-	-	TRBJ1-1	TRBV4-1
CASSLRVLGEREKLFF	TGTGCCAGCAGTTTAAGAGTATTGGGGGAGCGTGAAAAACTGTTTTTT	-	few	TRBJ1-4	TRBV12-3/TRBV12-4
CASSWIYTRDAWEQFF	TGTGCCAGCAGTTGGATATATACTAGGGACGCTTGGGAGCAGTTCTTC	-	few	TRBJ2-1	TRBV28
CASSLAGNMNTEAFF	TGTGCCAGCAGCTTAGCCGGCAATATGAACACTGAAGCTTTCTTT	-	-	TRBJ1-1	TRBV7-2
CASSLTGGDTDTQYF	TGTGCCAGCAGTTTAACTGGGGGGGACACAGATACGCAGTATTTT	TRBD2	-	TRBJ2-3	TRBV27
CASKGTLPRTDTQYF	TGCGCCAGCAAGGGGACTCTACCCCGCACAGATACGCAGTATTTT	-	few	TRBJ2-3	TRBV5-1
CASSTGQGSYNEQFF	TGTGCCAGCAGTACGGGACAGGGGAGCTACAATGAGCAGTTCTTC	TRBD1	-	TRBJ2-1	TRBV12-3/TRBV12-4
CASSQDENGYTEAFF	TGCGCCAGCAGCCAAGACGAGAACGGGTACACTGAAGCTTTCTTT	-	once	TRBJ1-1	TRBV4-1
CASSQDATVSNQPQHF	TGTGCCAGCAGCCAAGATGCGACGGTAAGCAATCAGCCCCAGCATTTT	-	-	TRBJ1-5	TRBV3-1
CASSEFGQPYGYTF	TGCGCCAGCAGTGAGTTCGGCCAACCCTATGGCTACACCTTC	-	few	TRBJ1-2	TRBV10-1
CASSYGPGAEAFF	TGTGCCAGCAGTTACGGCCCAGGAGCTGAAGCTTTCTTT	-	-	TRBJ1-1	TRBV6-5
CASSLAGQSQDTQYF	TGTGCCAGCAGCTTAGCGGGCCAGAGCCAGGATACGCAGTATTTT	-	-	TRBJ2-3	TRBV7-6
CASSYLAGGYEQYF	TGTGCCAGCAGTTACCTAGCGGGAGGTTACGAGCAGTACTTC	TRBD2	few	TRBJ2-7	TRBV6-5
CSARQGAKNIQYF	TGCAGTGCACGACAGGGGGCCAAAAACATTCAGTACTTC	TRBD1	-	TRBJ2-4	TRBV20-1
CASSQFMQNTQYF	TGTGCCAGCAGCCAATTTATGCAAAATACGCAGTATTTT	-	-	TRBJ2-3	TRBV3-1
CASSVGPGGTYFQKETQYF	TGTGCCAGCAGCGTAGGACCCGGCGGGACCTACTTCCAGAAAGAGACCCAGTACTTC	-	many	TRBJ2-5	TRBV9
CASSWGRRGETQYF	TGTGCCAGCAGTTGGGGGCGGAGGGGGGAGACCCAGTACTTC	-	-	TRBJ2-5	TRBV12-3/TRBV12-4
CASSARVTEAFF	TGTGCCAGCAGCGCAAGAGTGACTGAAGCTTTCTTT	-	few	TRBJ1-1	TRBV7-9
CASSHPRRARNNEQFF	TGTGCCAGCAGCCATCCCCGACGGGCTAGAAACAATGAGCAGTTCTTC	-	-	TRBJ2-1	TRBV4-2
CASSLVGLAGGPSEQYF	TGTGCCAGCAGCTTAGTAGGACTAGCGGGAGGCCCCTCGGAGCAGTACTTC	TRBD2	once	TRBJ2-7	TRBV7-3
CASSIGWVGAYNSPLHF	TGTGCCAGTAGTATTGGCTGGGTCGGCGCCTATAATTCACCCCTCCACTTT	-	-	TRBJ1-6	TRBV19
CASSGLASYNELFF	TGTGCCAGCAGTGGGCTAGCCTCCTACAATGAGCTGTTCTTC	-	-	TRBJ2-1	TRBV25-1
CASSFGGRAGVDEQFF	TGTGCCAGCAGCTTTGGCGGGAGGGCCGGGGTTGATGAGCAGTTCTTC	TRBD2	-	TRBJ2-1	TRBV11-2
CASTFSGPSYEQYF	TGTGCCAGCACTTTTAGCGGGCCATCCTACGAGCAGTACTTC	TRBD2	-	TRBJ2-7	TRBV5-5
CSAMGAIGANVLTF	TGCAGTGCTATGGGGGCTATTGGGGCCAACGTCCTGACTTTC	-	-	TRBJ2-6	TRBV20-1